The rows below give T cell receptor beta chains drawn from one sample of a study of blood T cell repertoires in COVID-19. Assay used: immunoSEQ multiplex PCR; TCRdb lists only in-frame clones, some missing. The data show roughly 250,000 clones, over 80% seen once. The source material was peripheral blood. The receptors here all came from a woman aged 40 to 50 with acute or convalescent COVID-19. The CDR3 runs from the conserved cysteine through the conserved F or W. The D gene is left open where the match is weak. Clone size is stated in some rows and not others, as once, few, many or a class when expanded.

CDR3: CASGTGEYQPQHF
DNA: TGTGCCAGCGGTACAGGGGAGTATCAGCCCCAGCATTTT
J: TRBJ1-5
length: 13
size: NA
D: TRBD1
V: TRBV7-8

CDR3: CASSYTPRGDMNTEAFF
DNA: TGTGCCAGCAGCTACACCCCTCGGGGGGACATGAACACTGAAGCTTTCTTT
J: TRBJ1-1
length: 17
size: NA
D: NA
V: TRBV7-9

CDR3: CASSLAGSYNEQFF
DNA: TGTGCCAGCAGCTTAGCGGGCTCCTACAATGAGCAGTTCTTC
J: TRBJ2-1
length: 14
size: NA
D: NA
V: TRBV13

CDR3: CASSFGGTTEKLFF
DNA: TGTGCCAGCAGCTTCGGCGGAACCACTGAAAAACTGTTTTTT
J: TRBJ1-4
length: 14
size: NA
D: NA
V: TRBV11-2

CDR3: CAWTRMTGYGANVLTF
DNA: TGTGCCTGGACTAGAATGACAGGGTACGGGGCCAACGTCCTGACTTTC
J: TRBJ2-6
length: 16
size: NA
D: TRBD1
V: TRBV30

CDR3: CASRRGQTYNSPLHF
DNA: TGTGCCAGCAGACGTGGACAGACGTATAATTCACCCCTCCACTTT
J: TRBJ1-6
length: 15
size: NA
D: NA
V: TRBV25-1

CDR3: CSVEVLEEPANYGYTF
DNA: TGCAGCGTTGAAGTGCTGGAGGAACCGGCTAACTATGGCTACACCTTC
J: TRBJ1-2
length: 16
size: NA
D: NA
V: TRBV29-1

CDR3: CASSTTTGVQNTIYF
DNA: TGTGCCAGCAGCACCACGACAGGGGTGCAGAACACCATATATTTT
J: TRBJ1-3
length: 15
size: NA
D: TRBD1
V: TRBV11-2

CDR3: CASSQSANIQYF
DNA: TGTGCCAGCAGCCAGAGTGCTAACATTCAGTACTTC
J: TRBJ2-4
length: 12
size: NA
D: NA
V: TRBV3-1/TRBV3-2

CDR3: CASSGGGTVSGNTIYF
DNA: TGTGCCAGCAGCGGTGGGGGGACAGTCTCTGGAAACACCATATATTTT
J: TRBJ1-3
length: 16
size: once
D: TRBD1
V: TRBV9

CDR3: CAWSAGGGSTDTQYF
DNA: TGTGCCTGGAGTGCGGGCGGGGGTAGCACAGATACGCAGTATTTT
J: TRBJ2-3
length: 15
size: NA
D: TRBD2
V: TRBV30

CDR3: CATAYGGRTDTQYF
DNA: TGTGCCACCGCCTACGGAGGGCGCACAGATACGCAGTATTTT
J: TRBJ2-3
length: 14
size: NA
D: NA
V: TRBV24-1

CDR3: CASSIPQGAGEKLFF
DNA: TGTGCCAGTAGTATACCCCAGGGGGCAGGGGAAAAACTGTTTTTT
J: TRBJ1-4
length: 15
size: NA
D: TRBD1
V: TRBV19

CDR3: CASSYRQGSNYGYTF
DNA: TGCGCCAGCAGCTACCGACAGGGGAGCAACTATGGCTACACCTTC
J: TRBJ1-2
length: 15
size: NA
D: TRBD1
V: TRBV4-1

CDR3: CASSVGGRGGRETQYF
DNA: TGTGCCAGCAGCGTAGGTGGTCGCGGGGGGCGAGAGACCCAGTACTTC
J: TRBJ2-5
length: 16
size: once
D: TRBD2
V: TRBV9

CDR3: CASSGRTGRTEAFF
DNA: TGTGCCAGCAGTGGCCGGACAGGGAGGACTGAAGCTTTCTTT
J: TRBJ1-1
length: 14
size: NA
D: TRBD1
V: TRBV2

CDR3: CASSPPNSQETQYF
DNA: TGTGCCAGCTCACCACCAAACAGCCAAGAGACCCAGTACTTC
J: TRBJ2-5
length: 14
size: NA
D: NA
V: TRBV18

CDR3: CASRHKQGEIEKLFF
DNA: TGTGCCAGCAGACATAAACAGGGAGAAATTGAAAAACTGTTTTTT
J: TRBJ1-4
length: 15
size: NA
D: NA
V: TRBV7-9

CDR3: CASSTGYNSPLHF
DNA: TGTGCCAGCAGCACAGGATATAATTCACCCCTCCACTTT
J: TRBJ1-6
length: 13
size: NA
D: NA
V: TRBV12-3/TRBV12-4

CDR3: CASSLFMGQGNTGELFF
DNA: TGTGCCAGCAGCTTATTTATGGGACAGGGGAACACCGGGGAGCTGTTTTTT
J: TRBJ2-2
length: 17
size: NA
D: TRBD1
V: TRBV7-6

CDR3: CASSQGTGNEKLFF
DNA: TGTGCCAGCAGCCAAGGGACAGGCAATGAAAAACTGTTTTTT
J: TRBJ1-4
length: 14
size: once
D: TRBD1
V: TRBV11-1

CDR3: CASRDRTGPTRLYGYTF
DNA: TGTGCCAGCAGAGATAGGACAGGGCCCACCCGCCTTTATGGCTACACCTTC
J: TRBJ1-2
length: 17
size: few
D: TRBD1
V: TRBV27

CDR3: CASSLMGDGVAFF
DNA: TGTGCCAGCAGCTTAATGGGAGATGGTGTAGCTTTCTTT
J: TRBJ1-1
length: 13
size: once
D: NA
V: TRBV11-3

CDR3: CASSIQGERITEAFF
DNA: TGTGCCAGTAGTATACAGGGGGAAAGGATCACTGAAGCTTTCTTT
J: TRBJ1-1
length: 15
size: NA
D: TRBD1
V: TRBV19

CDR3: CASSFVRNEQFF
DNA: TGCGCCAGCAGCTTCGTTCGGAATGAGCAGTTCTTC
J: TRBJ2-1
length: 12
size: NA
D: NA
V: TRBV5-1

CDR3: CAWTVTGGLSNSPLHF
DNA: TGTGCCTGGACTGTTACAGGGGGCCTAAGTAATTCACCCCTCCACTTT
J: TRBJ1-6
length: 16
size: NA
D: TRBD1
V: TRBV30

CDR3: CATSVRQGQYQPQHF
DNA: TGTGCCACCAGCGTACGACAGGGCCAGTATCAGCCCCAGCATTTT
J: TRBJ1-5
length: 15
size: NA
D: TRBD1
V: TRBV15

CDR3: CASSDDRGTYNEQFF
DNA: TGTGCCAGTAGTGACGACAGGGGCACCTACAATGAGCAGTTCTTC
J: TRBJ2-1
length: 15
size: NA
D: TRBD1
V: TRBV19

CDR3: CASSIDDGVRDSGTEAFF
DNA: TGTGCCAGTAGTATAGATGATGGGGTCAGGGATAGTGGCACTGAAGCTTTCTTT
J: TRBJ1-1
length: 18
size: NA
D: NA
V: TRBV19

CDR3: CATVPGEGMNTEAFF
DNA: NA
J: TRBJ1-1
length: 15
size: NA
D: NA
V: TRBV6-5

CDR3: CASTSGTGGYGYTF
DNA: TGTGCCAGCACCTCCGGGACAGGGGGCTATGGCTACACCTTC
J: TRBJ1-2
length: 14
size: NA
D: TRBD1
V: TRBV2

CDR3: CASSLGGAGYTF
DNA: TGTGCCAGCAGTTTAGGGGGCGCGGGCTACACCTTC
J: TRBJ1-2
length: 12
size: NA
D: NA
V: TRBV12-3/TRBV12-4

CDR3: CASSRGTSGVLRNTGELFF
DNA: TGCGCCAGCAGCCGCGGGACTAGCGGGGTCCTCAGGAACACCGGGGAGCTGTTTTTT
J: TRBJ2-2
length: 19
size: NA
D: TRBD2
V: TRBV5-1

CDR3: CASSRDRGTDTQYF
DNA: TGTGCCAGCAGCCGGGACAGGGGCACAGATACGCAGTATTTT
J: TRBJ2-3
length: 14
size: few
D: TRBD1
V: TRBV7-2

CDR3: CASSTLTGPSGNTIYF
DNA: TGTGCCAGCAGCACCCTGACAGGTCCCTCTGGAAACACCATATATTTT
J: TRBJ1-3
length: 16
size: once
D: NA
V: TRBV7-9

CDR3: CASSQLSRGTGRRDTQYF
DNA: TGCGCCAGCAGCCAACTCTCCAGGGGGACAGGGAGGAGAGATACGCAGTATTTT
J: TRBJ2-3
length: 18
size: NA
D: TRBD1
V: TRBV4-1

CDR3: CASSQGTGVYYGYTF
DNA: TGCGCCAGCAGCCAAGGGACAGGGGTGTACTATGGCTACACCTTC
J: TRBJ1-2
length: 15
size: NA
D: TRBD1
V: TRBV4-1

CDR3: CASSQGTGSNYGYTF
DNA: TGTGCCAGCAGCCAGGGGACAGGTTCTAACTATGGCTACACCTTC
J: TRBJ1-2
length: 15
size: once
D: TRBD1
V: TRBV3-1/TRBV3-2

CDR3: CASRLSGQFF
DNA: TGTGCCAGCAGGCTTAGCGGGCAGTTCTTC
J: TRBJ2-1
length: 10
size: NA
D: NA
V: TRBV12-3/TRBV12-4

CDR3: CAISEREITDTQYF
DNA: TGTGCCATCAGTGAACGGGAAATCACAGATACGCAGTATTTT
J: TRBJ2-3
length: 14
size: NA
D: NA
V: TRBV10-3

CDR3: CASSPFDGVNQPQHF
DNA: TGTGCCAGCTCACCGTTCGACGGGGTAAATCAGCCCCAGCATTTT
J: TRBJ1-5
length: 15
size: NA
D: NA
V: TRBV18

CDR3: CASSQGAPSEAFF
DNA: TGTGCCAGCAGTCAGGGGGCCCCGAGTGAAGCTTTCTTT
J: TRBJ1-1
length: 13
size: NA
D: TRBD1
V: TRBV25-1

CDR3: CASGLTRANGDQPQHF
DNA: TGTGCTAGTGGTCTAACAAGGGCAAACGGGGATCAGCCCCAGCATTTT
J: TRBJ1-5
length: 16
size: NA
D: NA
V: TRBV12-5

CDR3: CASSARSSSTDTQYF
DNA: TGCGCCAGCAGTGCCCGGTCGAGTAGCACAGATACGCAGTATTTT
J: TRBJ2-3
length: 15
size: NA
D: NA
V: TRBV10-1

CDR3: CASSLKTVQGAFF
DNA: TGTGCCAGCAGCTTAAAGACTGTGCAGGGAGCTTTCTTT
J: TRBJ1-1
length: 13
size: NA
D: NA
V: TRBV7-2

CDR3: CASSLELVRGANSPLHF
DNA: TGTGCCAGCAGCTTAGAATTGGTACGGGGGGCTAATTCACCCCTCCACTTT
J: TRBJ1-6
length: 17
size: NA
D: NA
V: TRBV7-2

CDR3: CASSSWARETQYF
DNA: TGTGCCAGCAGCTCCTGGGCCCGGGAGACCCAGTACTTC
J: TRBJ2-5
length: 13
size: once
D: NA
V: TRBV11-2

CDR3: CASSLTGGSYNEQFF
DNA: TGTGCCAGCAGCTTAACGGGGGGATCGTACAATGAGCAGTTCTTC
J: TRBJ2-1
length: 15
size: NA
D: TRBD2
V: TRBV7-6

CDR3: CASSPGGRGTEAFF
DNA: TGTGCCAGCAGTCCCGGGGGTAGGGGCACTGAAGCTTTCTTT
J: TRBJ1-1
length: 14
size: NA
D: NA
V: TRBV3-1/TRBV3-2

CDR3: CASIQGDTQYF
DNA: TGTGCCAGCATCCAGGGAGATACGCAGTATTTT
J: TRBJ2-3
length: 11
size: NA
D: NA
V: TRBV27

CDR3: CASSIGGGSAEAFF
DNA: TGTGCCAGTAGTATAGGTGGGGGGAGTGCTGAAGCTTTCTTT
J: TRBJ1-1
length: 14
size: once
D: NA
V: TRBV19

CDR3: CASSLISGGFEETQYF
DNA: TGTGCCAGCAGCTTAATTAGCGGGGGGTTTGAAGAGACCCAGTACTTC
J: TRBJ2-5
length: 16
size: NA
D: TRBD2
V: TRBV7-6

CDR3: CASSYSSAGGGGTQYF
DNA: TGTGCCAGCAGTTACTCGAGTGCGGGGGGCGGTGGGACCCAGTACTTC
J: TRBJ2-5
length: 16
size: NA
D: TRBD2
V: TRBV6-6

CDR3: CARSSGTELNYGYTF
DNA: TGTGCCAGAAGCTCCGGGACAGAGTTGAACTATGGCTACACCTTC
J: TRBJ1-2
length: 15
size: NA
D: NA
V: TRBV7-5

CDR3: CASSLAGDQPQHF
DNA: TGTGCCAGCAGCTTAGCGGGGGATCAGCCCCAGCATTTT
J: TRBJ1-5
length: 13
size: NA
D: NA
V: TRBV11-2